This T cell receptor beta chain derives from a study of T cells in Graves' hyperthyroidism and ophthalmopathy. Turning to the study itself: Blood from the periphery was taken at initial diagnosis, before any treatment.

This clonotype was counted only a few times. The antigen is not known. The CDR3 runs to 14 residues. Germline loops: CDR1 MGHRA, CDR2 YSYEKL. V gave up 4 bases and J gave up 7 bases, with 13 bases separating them. The TCR beta CDR3 regions underwent amplification using RNA transcripts as the source. When the TCR CDR3 underwent first-round RT-PCR, the HTBI primer set was used. TCRdb re-analysed the multiplex PCR reads in MiXCR, keeping a single row per CDR3 protein. The sample records around 400,000 distinct CDR3 sequences, 25% being singletons. The study's findings and limits: From stable hyperthyroidism, ophthalmopathy was separated by a 13 V-J model.

The specimen sequenced was blood. The source of this sequence is a man in his fifties with Graves' hyperthyroidism. The V and J genes are TRBV4-1 and TRBJ2-2; a possible D gene is TRBD1 (5 bases). In nucleotides, the CDR3 is TGCGCCAGCAGCCGTGAAAGGGGTGGCGGGGAGCTGTTTTTT. It yields the protein CASSRERGGGELFF.